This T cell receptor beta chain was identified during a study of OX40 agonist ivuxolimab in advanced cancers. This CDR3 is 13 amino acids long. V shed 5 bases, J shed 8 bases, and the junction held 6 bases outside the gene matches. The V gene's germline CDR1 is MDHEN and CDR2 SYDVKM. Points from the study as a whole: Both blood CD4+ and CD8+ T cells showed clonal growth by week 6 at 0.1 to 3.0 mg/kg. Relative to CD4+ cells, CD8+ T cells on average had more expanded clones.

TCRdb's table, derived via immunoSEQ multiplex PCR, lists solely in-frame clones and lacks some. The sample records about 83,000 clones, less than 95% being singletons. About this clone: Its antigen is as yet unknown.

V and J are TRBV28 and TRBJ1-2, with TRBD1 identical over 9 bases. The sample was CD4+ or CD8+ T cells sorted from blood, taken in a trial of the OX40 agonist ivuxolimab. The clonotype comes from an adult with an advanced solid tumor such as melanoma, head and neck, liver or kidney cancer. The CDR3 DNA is TGTGCCAGCAGTGCGGACAGGGGTTACGGCTACACCTTC. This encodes CASSADRGYGYTF.